The clone carrying this T cell receptor beta chain was detected a few times. The antigen remains undetermined. These data belong to a study of T-cell memory formation after mild COVID-19. Trimming left V 6 bases short and J 2 bases short, with 12 bases between. Per germline, CDR1 SNHLY and CDR2 FYNNEI. This CDR3 is 14 amino acids long. Study-wide findings and caveats: Some SARS-CoV-2-responding clones were already detected in memory before infection.

MiXCR, run by TCRdb on the 5' RACE reads, gives a single entry per CDR3 protein. Among about 470,000 distinct CDR3 sequences, around a quarter were seen once, and the ten largest hold about 12%. The chain recombines TRBV2 with TRBJ2-3; the D gene is possibly TRBD2 (6 bases). The receptor was derived from an adult woman who had mild COVID-19 (a few samples of this study predate the infection). Cell type and time point are not known. The sequenced material came from PBMCs or a T cell subset sorted from them (not recorded which). The CDR3, as DNA: TGTGCCAGCAGATCGGGACTCTCCACAGATACGCAGTATTTT. As protein: CASRSGLSTDTQYF.